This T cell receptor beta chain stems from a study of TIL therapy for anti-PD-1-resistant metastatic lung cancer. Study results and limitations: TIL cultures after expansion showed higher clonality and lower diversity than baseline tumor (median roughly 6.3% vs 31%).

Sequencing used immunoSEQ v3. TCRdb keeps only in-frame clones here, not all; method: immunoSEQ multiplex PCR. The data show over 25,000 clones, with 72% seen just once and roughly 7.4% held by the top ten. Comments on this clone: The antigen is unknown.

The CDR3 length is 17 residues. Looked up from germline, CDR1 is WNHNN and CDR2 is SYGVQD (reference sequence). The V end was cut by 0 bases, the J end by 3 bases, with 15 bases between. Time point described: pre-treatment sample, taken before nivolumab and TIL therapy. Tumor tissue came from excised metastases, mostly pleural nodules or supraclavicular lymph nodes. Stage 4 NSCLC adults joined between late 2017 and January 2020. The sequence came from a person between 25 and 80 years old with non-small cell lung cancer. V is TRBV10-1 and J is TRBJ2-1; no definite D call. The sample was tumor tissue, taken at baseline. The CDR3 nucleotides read TGCGCCAGCAGTGAGTCGATGCAGGCTACAAACTACAATGAGCAGTTCTTC. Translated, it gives CASSESMQATNYNEQFF.